This entry describes one T cell receptor beta chain. Antigen: not known. The data are from a study of T cells expressing NK-cell markers. Study outcomes and limitations: NKG2C+ dominant clonotype frequencies in a handful of donors were roughly 1.0-7.0% of CD8+ T cells. A few donors' CD3+CD56-NKG2C+ cells were dominated by the same clonotypes.

TCRdb re-analyzed the 5' RACE reads; it lists each CDR3 protein once, without DNA. The listing records roughly 150,000 distinct CDR3 sequences. The CDR3 totals 17 residues. Germline-derived CDR1 and CDR2 are SNHLY and FYNNEI. The chain carries TRBV2 and TRBJ2-3; TCRdb reports TRBD2, a call that lacks DNA to check it against. Sequenced sample: blood T cells: a sorted CD56 or NKG2C T cell subset, CD4+ or CD8+ T cells, or bulk PBMC T cells (not recorded which). This TCR was sampled from a man between 18 and 69 years old in good health. CDR3 sequence: CASSEDGTATGTDTQYF.